A single sample is the source of the 23 T cell receptor beta chains below, sequenced in a study of shared clonotypes between healthy human individuals. Sequenced by immunoSEQ multiplex PCR; TCRdb stores in-frame clones only, minus some. The profile covers approximately 470,000 clones, with 81% appearing a single time and 10% to 15% taken by the ten largest. Sequencing input: PBMCs. These TCRs come from a woman aged 40 to 50 in good health. Some clones in this sample may be carry-over from other donors' samples.

Remarks on this clone: A far larger clone is just one base off, so this is likely a read error. The missing conserved phenylalanine or tryptophan at the end of this CDR3 makes a read error likely. The identical CDR3 is also encoded by other nucleotide sequences in the sample. The genes are TRBV30 and TRBJ1-5, with D perhaps matching TRBD1 (6 bases). Germline V lookup: CDR1 GTSNPN, CDR2 SVGIG (reference sequence). The CDR3 is 14 residues long. Trimming cost V 2 bases and J 3 bases, with 11 bases left between them. CDR3 sequence reads: CAWSTGQNNQPQHL. The CDR3 bases are TGTGCCTGGAGTACTGGACAGAACAATCAGCCCCAGCATTTA.

The V gene is TRBV28, the J gene TRBJ2-1; 11 bases fit TRBD2. CDR1 MDHEN and CDR2 SYDVKM come from the germline V gene. The CDR3 totals 17 residues. J was trimmed by 2 bases and V by 8 bases; bases with no gene match: 11. The CDR3 sequence is CASSKPGTSGPYNEQFF. CDR3 bases: TGTGCCAGCTCGAAACCCGGGACTAGCGGACCCTACAATGAGCAGTTCTTC.

CDR3 sequence (DNA): TGTGCCATCAGTAGAGGGGAGGAGAGCAATCAGCCCCAGCATTTT. Protein: CAISRGEESNQPQHF. This chain uses TRBV10-3 with TRBJ1-5, with D possibly being TRBD1 (5 bases). Germline CDR1 is ENHRY and CDR2 is SYGVKD. V was trimmed by 5 bases and J by 1 base, leaving 12 bases between them. The length of the CDR3 is 15 residues.

As concerns this clone: A far larger clone is one nucleotide away, so this likely arose from a read error. The chain recombines TRBV18 with TRBJ1-1; 7 positions match TRBD1. Germline V gives CDR1 KGHSH, CDR2 LQKENI. CDR3 length: 15 amino acids. This CDR3 reads CASSPRQGGNTEALF. DNA for the CDR3: TGTGCCAGCTCACCACGACAGGGAGGGAACACTGAAGCTTTATTT.

The rearrangement uses TRBV18 and TRBJ1-3, with D tentatively TRBD1 (5 bases). The germline gives CDR1 KGHSH, CDR2 LQKENI. V shed 3 bases and J shed 0 bases, with 9 bases lying between them. The CDR3 runs to 15 residues. The CDR3 sequence is CASSPWGYSGNTIYF. The CDR3 DNA follows: TGTGCCAGCTCACCTTGGGGCTACTCTGGAAACACCATATATTTT. Combining the CDR3 with reference TRBV18 and TRBJ1-3 gives the whole variable domain NAGVMQNPRHLVRRRGQEARLRCSPMKGHSHVYWYRQLPEEGLKFMVYLQKENIIDESGMPKERFSAEFPKEGPSILRIQQVVRGDSAAYFCASSPWGYSGNTIYFGEGSWLTVV.

The chain uses TRBV11-2 and TRBJ1-1; no definite D call. V was clipped by 3 bases and J by 1 base, with 0 bases between them. The CDR3 runs 11 residues. From germline, CDR1 is SGHAT and CDR2 FQNNGV. The CDR3 DNA reads TGTGCCAGCAGCTTGAACACTGAAGCTTTCTTT. Encoded protein: CASSLNTEAFF.

The chain uses TRBV11-2 and TRBJ2-3; unclear D gene. Trimming took 1 base from V and 0 from J, leaving 11 bases between them. CDR1 SGHAT and CDR2 FQNNGV come from the germline V gene. The CDR3 is made up of 16 amino acids. Here the CDR3 reads CASSLGLSPSTDTQYF. The CDR3 DNA is TGTGCCAGCAGCTTAGGGCTATCCCCTAGCACAGATACGCAGTATTTT.

The rearrangement links TRBV7-3 to TRBJ2-7; D not resolved. Germline V gene lookup returns CDR1 SGHTA and CDR2 FQGTGA. The CDR3 is 14 amino acids. The ends were cut back, 2 bases at V and 5 bases at J, with 13 bases in the middle. Here the CDR3 reads CASSLGSPSHEQYF. CDR3 sequence (DNA): TGTGCCAGCAGCTTAGGTTCACCCTCTCACGAGCAGTACTTC.

This chain connects TRBV19 to TRBJ2-7, with 9 positions matching TRBD2. The germline V gene has CDR1 LNHDA and CDR2 SQIVND (reference sequence). The CDR3 is 15 amino acids. Trimming removed 1 base from V and 5 bases from J; junction bases left unmatched: 6. The CDR3 bases are TGTGCCAGTAGTATAGTAGGACTAGCGATGGACGAGCAGTACTTC. Amino acid sequence: CASSIVGLAMDEQYF.

The rearrangement links TRBV14 to TRBJ1-1; D is unclear. Germline loops: CDR1 SGHDN, CDR2 FVKESK. V lost 1 base to trimming and J lost 4 bases, with 16 bases between them. This CDR3 spans 16 amino acids. CDR3 loop: CASSQVGVGRATEAFF. The CDR3 DNA reads as TGTGCCAGCAGCCAAGTTGGTGTCGGCCGAGCCACTGAAGCTTTCTTT.

This clone was counted many times. The sample contains more than one DNA sequence encoding this CDR3. J is TRBJ1-1 and V is TRBV6-4; 8 bases are shared with TRBD1. The germline V gene has CDR1 MRHNA and CDR2 SNTAGT. This CDR3 contains 14 residues. The junction had 4 bases not matched to a gene; V was cut back by 6 bases and J by 1 base. Written as DNA, the CDR3 is TGTGCCAGCAGCCCGACAGGGGAGAACACTGAAGCTTTCTTT. This gives the protein CASSPTGENTEAFF.

This chain connects TRBV29-1 to TRBJ2-7; a possible D gene is TRBD2 (6 bases). In germline, CDR1 is SQVTM, CDR2 ANQGSEA. V lost 6 bases, J lost 6 bases, and 18 bases lay in between. CDR3 length equals 13 residues. The CDR3 DNA reads TGCAGCGTCGGGGGACTTCGGGAGATCGAGCAGTACTTC. It translates to CSVGGLREIEQYF.

At least ten counts were recorded for this clone. The chain has TRBV7-2 and TRBJ2-5; D possibly matches TRBD1 or TRBD2 (5 bases each). CDR3 length equals 15 residues. Between the trimmed V and J ends, which lost 5 bases and 7 bases, there was a span of 20 bases. Germline lookup yields CDR1 SGHTA and CDR2 FQGNSA. This CDR3 reads CASSKEIWGSVTQYF. The CDR3 DNA reads TGTGCCAGCAGCAAAGAGATCTGGGGGAGCGTGACCCAGTACTTC.

The rearrangement links TRBV10-3 to TRBJ1-4, with a weak D call TRBD1 (5 bases). Germline V lookup: CDR1 ENHRY, CDR2 SYGVKD. V lost 2 bases, J lost 0 bases, and 7 bases lay in between. The CDR3 covers 15 residues. The CDR3 loop is CAISEGGATNEKLFF. CDR3 DNA: TGTGCCATCAGTGAGGGGGGGGCAACTAATGAAAAACTGTTTTTT.

The chain carries TRBV19 and TRBJ1-1; D is uncertain. Germline V CDR1 and CDR2: LNHDA, SQIVND (reference sequence). This CDR3 spans 13 amino acids. Trimming removed 5 bases from V and 5 bases from J, with 12 bases in between. Here the CDR3 DNA reads TGTGCCAGTAGTTATGGGAGACGAACTGAAGCTTTCTTT. This codes for CASSYGRRTEAFF.

The rearrangement uses TRBV5-6 and TRBJ1-1; 8 bases match TRBD1. There are 16 residues in the CDR3. Germline V gene data show CDR1 as SGHDT and CDR2 as YYEEEE. V trimming: 4 bases; J trimming: 4 bases; junction bases outside the gene matches: 12. The CDR3 loop reads CASSAGTGAWGTEAFF. The DNA for the CDR3 is TGTGCCAGCAGCGCCGGGACAGGAGCCTGGGGCACTGAAGCTTTCTTT.

The genes are TRBV20-1 and TRBJ2-1; D gene ambiguous. This CDR3 region has 11 residues. V was shortened by 5 bases and J by 4 bases, with 6 bases between the two germline ends. The germline gives CDR1 DFQATT, CDR2 SNEGSKA (reference sequence). The CDR3 bases are TGCAGTGCTCTCCCATACAATGAGCAGTTCTTC. Translated, it gives CSALPYNEQFF.

J is TRBJ1-2 and V is TRBV5-4; weak D call: TRBD1 (6 bases). Germline CDR1 reads SGHNT; CDR2 reads YYREEE (reference sequence). V lost 2 bases and J lost 9, with 11 bases in between. The CDR3 extends over 12 amino acids. The CDR3 here is CASSLEGDSYTF. The CDR3 DNA follows: TGTGCCAGCAGCTTAGAGGGGGATAGCTACACCTTC.

This clone was seen at least ten times. Other DNA sequences of this sample code for an identical CDR3. The chain is built from TRBV9 and TRBJ2-2; possibly TRBD1 for D (6 bases). This CDR3 contains 16 residues. V was shortened by 0 bases and J by 6 bases, with 15 bases between the two germline ends. CDR1 and CDR2 from the germline V gene are SGDLS and YYNGEE. CDR3 DNA sequence: TGTGCCAGCAGCGTAGAAGGGGGAACGAGGCCCGGGGAGCTGTTTTTT. Protein product: CASSVEGGTRPGELFF. Combining the CDR3 with reference TRBV9 and TRBJ2-2 gives the whole variable domain DSGVTQTPKHLITATGQRVTLRCSPRSGDLSVYWYQQSLDQGLQFLIQYYNGEERAKGNILERFSAQQFPDLHSELNLSSLELGDSALYFCASSVEGGTRPGELFFGEGSRLTVL.

The chain couples TRBV5-1 to TRBJ1-3; D is possibly TRBD1 (6 bases). There are 15 residues in the CDR3. V shed 3 bases and J shed 2 bases, with 12 bases lying between them. Germline CDR1 is SGHRS and CDR2 is YFSETQ. Here the CDR3 DNA reads TGCGCCAGCAGCTCCGACGGGGGGCCTGGAAACACCATATATTTT. Translation: CASSSDGGPGNTIYF.

The chain combines TRBV6-4 with TRBJ1-5; D not certain. Trimming removed 6 bases at V and 4 bases at J, with 10 bases between. Germline V CDR1 and CDR2: MRHNA, SNTAGT. The CDR3 sequence is 13 residues long. The CDR3 nucleotides read TGTGCCAGCAGCATCGACATAAATCAGCCCCAGCATTTT. This encodes CASSIDINQPQHF.

The chain employs TRBV15 and TRBJ2-7; 11 nucleotides match TRBD1. The CDR3 loop spans 16 amino acids. CDR1 and CDR2 (germline): LNHNV, YYDKDF (reference sequence). The junction had 6 bases not matched to a gene; V was cut back by 2 bases and J by 3 bases. This CDR3 is CATSRPGQGGNYEQYF. In DNA form, the CDR3 reads TGTGCCACCAGCAGACCGGGACAGGGGGGGAACTACGAGCAGTACTTC. The variable domain in full, completed from reference TRBV15 and TRBJ2-7, reads DAMVIQNPRYQVTQFGKPVTLSCSQTLNHNVMYWYQQKSSQAPKLLFHYYDKDFNNEADTPDNFQSRRPNTSFCFLDIRSPGLGDTAMYLCATSRPGQGGNYEQYFGPGTRLTVT.

This clone was seen repeatedly, ten times or more. The CDR3 sequence is CASSTRQGVEAFF. The CDR3 nucleotides read TGTGCCAGCAGCACCCGACAGGGCGTTGAAGCTTTCTTT. The V and J genes are TRBV11-1 and TRBJ1-1, with 7 bases that match TRBD1. V was pared by 5 bases and J by 7 bases, with 7 bases of the junction left unmatched. This CDR3 comprises 13 residues. Germline-derived CDR1 and CDR2 are SGHAT and FQDESV (reference sequence).